This TCR beta chain was recovered during a study of cytomegalovirus exposure and HLA in healthy donors (dated by TCRdb to the late 2010s). Turning to the overall study: An earlier analysis of 587 of the donors reported 250 to 300 Gb of sequence data and some 120 million unique TCR beta sequences from about 179 million T cells. The aim of the study was to test whether cataloging public T cell receptors could identify signatures of past pathogen exposure. A separate validation cohort of some 130 different subjects was used in addition to the approximately 700-subject first cohort. The number of typed donors differed by locus: roughly 629-640 for A, B, C, DRB1 and DQB1; 500 to 550 for DQA1; over 600 for DPA1; and approximately 450 for DPB1. The study used immunosequencing to profile the T cell repertoires of 600 to 850 subjects and linked those repertoires to cytomegalovirus serostatus. Of the roughly 400 genotyped donors, 81% were placed in the genetic ancestry cluster associated with self-reported Caucasian donors. Donor age, sex, ethnicity and CMV serostatus were compiled alongside the repertoire data. In an earlier analysis of 550 to 700 of the donors, high-throughput TCR beta sequencing was used to judge whether each TCR beta V gene segment behaved as functional or pseudogenic. In the later analysis, no new phenotypic data were used to find candidate immune exposures; instead, reliance was placed on TCR beta sequences and their occurrence across donors. Roughly 300 gigabases of sequencing data and approximately 80 million unique TCR sequences were included in an early release covering about 700 HLA-typed donors. All discovery cohort repertoires had been generated using a single sequencing platform. To study patterns of TCR occurrence, a later analysis re-analyzed previously published TCR beta repertoires from 666 donors and added high-resolution HLA genotyping. Roughly five DR-DQ haplotypes were treated as single units for association and clustering because of strong linkage in the cohort. A later genetic analysis used genome-wide SNP genotypes for about 60% of the 666 donors, treating that subset as a discovery cohort. High-throughput TCR immunosequencing, statistical association of individual TCRs with disease status, and machine learning were combined to predict cytomegalovirus infection status. HLA typing covered class I and class II loci at four-digit resolution. Among a few hundred genotyped donors of the cohort, an average of around 240,000 unique TCR beta nucleotide sequences were sequenced per donor, roughly a sixth of them non-productive.

V is shortened by 3 bases, J by 8 bases, and the region joining them spans 13 bases. The CDR3 has 14 amino acids, counting the end cysteine and phenylalanine. Only CDR3 DNA is held: 42 bases, read in frame from base 1. CDR1 and CDR2 are drawn from the germline V gene (reference sequence): SEHNR, FQNEAQ. The library was prepared using the immunoSEQ multiplex PCR assay. For the multiplex PCR, a mixture combining 60 forward primers for TCR Vbeta segments and 13 reverse primers for TCR Jbeta segments was used. The CDR3 region of rearranged TCR beta genes was amplified from genomic DNA with a multiplex PCR assay. The amplified TCR beta libraries were sequenced on the Illumina HiSeq System as 87-base-pair reads. As for the original processing: In a later analysis, 80 million or so unique TCR beta chains were counted across the 500 to 850 repertoires, and approximately 9.9 million of these chains were shared by at least two donors. Raw reads were error-corrected and collapsed into unique sequences with a nearest-neighbor algorithm that merged closely related sequences to remove PCR and sequencing errors. V, D and J gene segments were assigned by aligning CDR3 sequences to IMGT reference sequences. For a sequence to be retained, a match of at least six nucleotides was required to both a V gene segment and a J gene segment. Rearrangements were classified as productive when the CDR3 lacked stop codons and remained in frame with V and J, and all other rearrangements were classified as non-productive. Following IMGT convention, CDR3 was defined as the stretch from the second conserved V-encoded cysteine to the conserved J-encoded phenylalanine. In an earlier analysis of around 570 of the donors, sequences lacking an unambiguous match to a single V gene segment were excluded. In an earlier analysis of almost 600 of the donors, a V segment was called functional when productive rearrangements were above 56.7%, and segregating when the standard deviation between donors exceeded 5%. To diagnose cytomegalovirus status from the catalog of TCR beta chain sequences, a statistical classification framework was built. In a later analysis, TCR nucleotide sequences were compared against IMGT/GENE-DB human TR gene sequences so that V and J genes could be assigned. The TCRdist pipeline was used in a later analysis to assign CDR3 sequences and most-parsimonious VDJ recombination scenarios. In a later analysis, each TCR beta chain was defined by its CDR3 amino acid sequence together with its V-gene family, and reads lacking a unique V-gene family were excluded. As a way to deal with suspected cross-contamination and a sequencing artifact, a later analysis dropped 640 or so nucleotide sequences that were highly shared and had low generation probability. In a later analysis, a clonal expansion index for each public chain was calculated from normalized within-repertoire ranks of inferred template counts. Generation probabilities in a later analysis came from a VDJ recombination model fitted to out-of-frame rearrangements, and those results were checked against IGoR. In a later analysis, TCR-TCR, TCR-HLA and TCR-CMV co-occurrence was scored with hypergeometric tests, and a repertoire-size bias correction was applied to TCR pairs. To estimate false discovery rates, a later analysis permuted the HLA or CMV assignments 20 times. In a later analysis, co-occurring TCRs were grouped with DBSCAN, and TCRdist sequence similarity was added when clustering was performed within HLA-allele-positive subsets. Repertoires with fewer than 30,000 or more than 120,000 public chains, plus five repertoires with anomalous nucleotide sharing, were excluded from co-occurrence clustering. TCRdb provides this immuneACCESS table in a form limited to in-frame rearrangements. Some clones are lacking; in checked studies, under half of them reflect an unresolved V gene, and why the rest are absent is not known. The V and J calls and clone size come from that table; D and trimming were worked out from the DNA. The sample has fewer than 150,000 clones on record, approximately 74% of them singletons. Clones ranked in the top ten supply about 9.9% of the sample.

This clone was seen more than once but under ten times. The specificity of this receptor is unknown. No base quality information exists; no much larger clone differs at one position. The cohort was made up of 500 to 850 healthy bone marrow donors. At the time of sampling, all cohort members were nominally healthy, though unrecorded immune exposures were likely present. The donor tested CMV seropositive and was one of the 289 seropositive cohort members. A peripheral blood sample was collected from each donor, and TCR beta sequencing was performed on peripheral blood mononuclear cells. Genomic DNA extraction from the blood cell samples was performed with the Qiagen DNeasy Blood Extraction Kit. The paper's findings and limits, for the study overall: Most TCR sequences were seen in very few donors, while some public TCRs were found in many individuals. HLA typing was unavailable for some donors at each locus, so association tests used only the typed subset. A later analysis found that most CMV-associated TCR beta chains appeared HLA-restricted, with HLA associations seemingly driven largely by CMV exposure. Because counts were too low, some 17 rarely observed V segments, including chromosome 9 orphons, were excluded from the earlier analysis of several hundred of the donors. Three of the identified cytomegalovirus-associated TCR beta chains were confirmed in vitro to be specific for cytomegalovirus antigens. Several of the top co-occurrence clusters appeared to be linked to parvovirus B19, influenza, CMV and Epstein-Barr virus, according to a later analysis. In a later analysis, more than 15,000 TCR beta sequences were associated with specific HLA alleles at a false discovery rate of 0.05. An earlier analysis of around 600 of the donors showed that most TCR beta V segments appeared in productive rearrangements either about 87% or about 30% of the time, which broadly matched IMGT annotations. A further reported finding was that TCR beta sequences accurately predicted the HLA-A and HLA-B alleles for most subjects in the first cohort. Cytomegalovirus status was reported to be diagnosed by the classifier with high specificity and sensitivity in both the original and validation cohorts. An association between a missense DCLRE1C variant and V-gene and J-gene trimming of TCR beta chains was found in a later genetic analysis and replicated in an independent cohort. This cohort had only TCR beta chains sequenced, and the lack of alpha or paired-chain data limited which features could be detected. A total of 164 TCR beta chains were listed by the study as associated with cytomegalovirus. In a later analysis, the rate of TCR association differed among HLA loci, with DRB1 alleles having the most associated TCRs and HLA-C alleles having the fewest. Assigning TCR associations to individual alleles was difficult when HLA alleles, especially DR and DQ, strongly co-occurred. The presence/absence analyses assumed that sequencing depth was roughly uniform across donors, and that assumption may not be true. Compared with the approximately 700-donor mean, donors in an Asian-associated ancestry cluster had fewer N-insertions in productive TCRs, according to a later genetic analysis. Immune exposure information for the cohort was limited to CMV serostatus. Linkage disequilibrium might explain the correlated functional status among segregating V segments, but an unknown experimental factor could not be ruled out. A group of highly shared sequence variants was considered likely to be a technical artifact of the sequencing pipeline. It was suggested by the authors that the approach could potentially be generalized to other disease states and immunological phenotypes. Some IMGT-functional V segments, including TRBV6-2 and TRBV6-3, could not be distinguished by the 87-base-pair reads and were therefore excluded. Compared with equally common non-associated chains, HLA-associated TCR beta chains in a later analysis were more clonally expanded and had lower generation probabilities.

This chain is built from TRBV7-9 and TRBJ1-4; the D segment could be TRBD1, given 5 matching bases. The TCR originated in a woman between 45 and 65 years old in good health and CMV-seropositive. Sequences were obtained from PBMCs. The nucleotide sequence is given as TGTGCCAGCAGCTTGCCAGGGTCCGGGGAAAAACTGTTTTTT. This encodes CASSLPGSGEKLFF.